The rows below give T cell receptor beta chains drawn from one sample of a study of cytomegalovirus exposure and HLA in healthy donors. The assay was immunoSEQ multiplex PCR, and TCRdb's table has in-frame clones only and misses some. The profile shows about 90,000 clones, approximately 71% of them singletons. The source material was PBMCs. These receptors all come from a woman under 30 in good health and CMV-seropositive. Both conserved end residues are part of each CDR3. A D gene is named only where the DNA matches it firmly. Some rows mark clone size as missing; the rest say once, few, many or name a class of expanded clone.

cdr3_aa: CASSELGGSTDTQYF
cdr3_nt: TGTGCCAGCAGTGAATTAGGGGGAAGCACAGATACGCAGTATTTT
v_call: TRBV25-1
d_call: .
clone_size: .
j_call: TRBJ2-3

cdr3_aa: CASSTGTGLYEQYF
cdr3_nt: TGCGCCAGCAGCACCGGGACAGGGCTGTACGAGCAGTACTTC
v_call: TRBV5-1
d_call: TRBD1
clone_size: .
j_call: TRBJ2-7

cdr3_aa: CASSLTGRNYVYTF
cdr3_nt: TGTGCCAGCAGTTTGACAGGAAGAAACTATGTCTACACCTTC
v_call: TRBV6-5
d_call: .
clone_size: .
j_call: TRBJ1-2

cdr3_aa: CSVEGTLGGRTQYF
cdr3_nt: TGCAGCGTTGAAGGGACTCTCGGGGGGCGGACCCAGTACTTC
v_call: TRBV29-1
d_call: .
clone_size: .
j_call: TRBJ2-5

cdr3_aa: CASSVTSGGLSTDTQYF
cdr3_nt: TGTGCCAGCAGCGTTACTAGCGGGGGACTCAGCACAGATACGCAGTATTTT
v_call: TRBV9
d_call: TRBD2
clone_size: .
j_call: TRBJ2-3

cdr3_aa: CASGEGGTGELFF
cdr3_nt: TGTGCCAGCGGGGAGGGGGGAACCGGGGAGCTGTTTTTT
v_call: TRBV25-1
d_call: .
clone_size: few
j_call: TRBJ2-2

cdr3_aa: CASRDRESTEASF
cdr3_nt: TGTGCCAGTAGGGACAGGGAGAGCACTGAAGCTTCCTTT
v_call: TRBV19
d_call: TRBD1
clone_size: .
j_call: TRBJ1-1

cdr3_aa: CASSNFGLAGLRSYEQYF
cdr3_nt: TGTGCCAGCAGCAATTTCGGACTAGCGGGGCTACGCTCCTACGAGCAGTACTTC
v_call: TRBV21-1
d_call: .
clone_size: .
j_call: TRBJ2-7

cdr3_aa: CASSLEQYNSPLHF
cdr3_nt: TGTGCCAGCAGCTTAGAACAGTATAATTCACCCCTCCACTTT
v_call: TRBV7-9
d_call: .
clone_size: once
j_call: TRBJ1-6

cdr3_aa: CASSLAAGVISPLHF
cdr3_nt: TGTGCCAGCAGTTTGGCGGCCGGGGTAATCTCACCCCTCCACTTT
v_call: TRBV28
d_call: .
clone_size: few
j_call: TRBJ1-6

cdr3_aa: CASRQAATNEKLFF
cdr3_nt: TGTGCCAGCAGACAAGCGGCAACTAATGAAAAACTGTTTTTT
v_call: TRBV6-1
d_call: .
clone_size: .
j_call: TRBJ1-4

cdr3_aa: CASSTDREGQPQHF
cdr3_nt: TGTGCCAGCAGTACCGACAGAGAAGGTCAGCCCCAGCATTTT
v_call: TRBV6-5
d_call: .
clone_size: .
j_call: TRBJ1-5

cdr3_aa: CASSEFVRDRAPDTQYF
cdr3_nt: TGCGCCAGCAGTGAGTTTGTCCGGGACAGGGCCCCAGATACGCAGTATTTT
v_call: TRBV10-1
d_call: TRBD1
clone_size: few
j_call: TRBJ2-3

cdr3_aa: CASSVTGVMKAFF
cdr3_nt: TGTGCCAGCAGCGTGACAGGAGTAATGAAAGCTTTCTTT
v_call: TRBV25-1
d_call: .
clone_size: .
j_call: TRBJ1-1

cdr3_aa: CASSLRGGGGQTDTQYF
cdr3_nt: TGTGCCAGCAGCTTAAGGGGTGGGGGAGGCCAAACAGATACGCAGTATTTT
v_call: TRBV11-2
d_call: .
clone_size: few
j_call: TRBJ2-3

cdr3_aa: CASSPAGRETYNEQFF
cdr3_nt: TGCGCCAGCAGCCCGGCTGGGCGGGAGACCTACAATGAGCAGTTCTTC
v_call: TRBV4-1
d_call: TRBD2
clone_size: .
j_call: TRBJ2-1

cdr3_aa: CASSTGTGKLFF
cdr3_nt: TGTGCCAGCAGCACAGGGACAGGGAAACTGTTTTTT
v_call: TRBV7-7
d_call: TRBD1
clone_size: few
j_call: TRBJ1-4

cdr3_aa: CASSERFNEKLFF
cdr3_nt: TGCGCCAGCAGCGAGAGGTTTAATGAAAAACTGTTTTTT
v_call: TRBV5-1
d_call: .
clone_size: .
j_call: TRBJ1-4

cdr3_aa: CASRDRLPSYNEQFF
cdr3_nt: TGTGCCAGCAGAGATCGACTGCCTTCCTACAATGAGCAGTTCTTC
v_call: TRBV2
d_call: .
clone_size: .
j_call: TRBJ2-1

cdr3_aa: CASSGGGRSEAFF
cdr3_nt: TGTGCCAGCAGCGGGGGGGGGCGGTCTGAAGCTTTCTTT
v_call: TRBV2
d_call: .
clone_size: few
j_call: TRBJ1-1

cdr3_aa: CASSVTTGEQFF
cdr3_nt: TGTGCCAGCTCAGTAACCACGGGGGAGCAGTTCTTC
v_call: TRBV18
d_call: .
clone_size: .
j_call: TRBJ2-1

cdr3_aa: CASSTRDRGAGANVLTF
cdr3_nt: TGTGCCAGCAGCACCAGGGACAGGGGGGCCGGGGCCAACGTCCTGACTTTC
v_call: TRBV5-5
d_call: TRBD1
clone_size: once
j_call: TRBJ2-6

cdr3_aa: CASSFAGTSGAPYEQYF
cdr3_nt: TGTGCCAGCAGCTTTGCGGGGACTAGCGGGGCCCCCTACGAGCAGTACTTC
v_call: TRBV12-1
d_call: .
clone_size: few
j_call: TRBJ2-7

cdr3_aa: CASADRGKANYGYTF
cdr3_nt: TGTGCCAGCGCGGACAGGGGAAAAGCTAACTATGGCTACACCTTC
v_call: TRBV28
d_call: TRBD1
clone_size: .
j_call: TRBJ1-2

cdr3_aa: CASSKEKKDREGNGTEAFF
cdr3_nt: TGTGCCAGCAGCAAAGAGAAGAAGGATCGGGAGGGTAATGGCACTGAAGCTTTCTTT
v_call: TRBV21-1
d_call: .
clone_size: few
j_call: TRBJ1-1

cdr3_aa: CASSLQGANTGELFF
cdr3_nt: TGTGCCAGCAGCTTGCAGGGGGCGAACACCGGGGAGCTGTTTTTT
v_call: TRBV7-3
d_call: TRBD1
clone_size: .
j_call: TRBJ2-2

cdr3_aa: CASRPAATNEKLFF
cdr3_nt: TGCGCCAGCAGACCAGCGGCAACTAATGAAAAACTGTTTTTT
v_call: TRBV5-1
d_call: .
clone_size: .
j_call: TRBJ1-4

cdr3_aa: CASSPDRGLRETQYF
cdr3_nt: TGTGCCAGCTCACCTGACAGGGGGCTGAGGGAGACCCAGTACTTC
v_call: TRBV18
d_call: TRBD1
clone_size: .
j_call: TRBJ2-5

cdr3_aa: CASSAGLSGNTIYF
cdr3_nt: TGTGCCAGCAGCGCAGGGCTCTCTGGAAACACCATATATTTT
v_call: TRBV11-2
d_call: .
clone_size: once
j_call: TRBJ1-3

cdr3_aa: CASSQEECTAGYTF
cdr3_nt: TGTGCCAGCAGCCAAGAAGAATGTACTGCTGGCTACACCTTC
v_call: TRBV11-2
d_call: .
clone_size: .
j_call: TRBJ1-2

cdr3_aa: CASREASISTYTQYF
cdr3_nt: TGTGCCAGCAGGGAGGCCTCCATTTCTACTTATACGCAGTATTTT
v_call: TRBV6-1
d_call: .
clone_size: .
j_call: TRBJ2-3

cdr3_aa: CASAERGNEKLFF
cdr3_nt: TGTGCCAGCGCCGAGCGGGGTAATGAAAAACTGTTTTTT
v_call: TRBV7-2
d_call: .
clone_size: .
j_call: TRBJ1-4

cdr3_aa: CASSSRLAASLSYEQYF
cdr3_nt: TGTGCCAGCAGCTCAAGACTAGCGGCGTCCCTCTCCTACGAGCAGTACTTC
v_call: TRBV28
d_call: TRBD2
clone_size: .
j_call: TRBJ2-7